This T cell receptor (beta chain) was recorded in a study of blood T cells in healthy people across ages (dated by TCRdb to about 2015). Looking at the study overall: In model experiments, template switching captured about one uniquely barcoded TCR beta cDNA molecule for every two T cells. The study analyzed two additional independent replicas of 1 million unique cDNA reads from the same blood draw for two donors, one aged 18 to 30 and one aged 80 or older. Using deep sequencing normalized with unique cDNA molecular identifiers, the study measured how TCR beta repertoire diversity changes with age. Donors of different ages were randomly distributed across sequencing lanes to avoid experimental bias. The donors were split into four age groups: young (average approximately 16 years), middle-aged (over 35), aged (62) and long-lived (about 82). What the work shows at the level of the full study, not this receptor alone: Donor CMV infection status was unknown, potentially confounding age-related changes in expanded clonotypes. Estimates of total diversity based on one million sequenced T cells were regarded as lower bounds and as underestimates. Observed TCR beta diversity per million T cells fell roughly linearly with age, and a significant reduction was already apparent by age roughly 40. Compared with the aged group, more naive CD4+ T cells, fewer expanded clones and increased TCR diversity were shown by the long-lived group, suggesting age selection. The percentage of naive T cells measured by flow cytometry correlated strongly with observed TCR beta diversity. Because profiling used bulk unsorted PBMCs, naive and antigen-experienced compartments could not be compared conclusively.

In regard to this clonotype: Its antigen is not yet known. No quality values exist for individual bases; no much larger clone is one base distant.

Receptor libraries were prepared by 5' RACE. Data came from an Illumina HiSeq 2500. A second PCR of 7 to 11 cycles was run with a J-beta primer mix and a sample-barcoded 5' primer. A template-switch 5' adaptor carrying 12 random nucleotides introduced a unique molecular identifier onto each TCR beta cDNA molecule. Each sample yielded at least 2.5 million CDR3-containing paired-end reads. First-strand cDNA was synthesized from all RNA with the Mint cDNA synthesis kit, primed by a TRBC-specific oligonucleotide. Following uracil-DNA glycosylase treatment, a first 18-cycle PCR with universal primers M1SS and BC2_uni_R was performed on all cDNA. In the paper's pipeline: For normalization, 1 million high-quality reads were randomly selected from each sample, with every read carrying a distinct molecular identifier. Reads with shared molecular identifiers were discarded instead of being binned into consensus sequences. MiTCR, run with a Q25 quality threshold and the strictest error-elimination algorithm, handled CDR3 identification, clonotype clustering and error correction. A nonparametric unseen species model with Euler transformation was used to estimate lower-bound total TCR beta diversity. The public reads were quality trimmed at Q25 with fastp and then assembled into clones with MiXCR by TCRdb, keeping productive beta chains. A single entry per CDR3 protein holds the most common genes and DNA from its merged rows. The V and J calls, along with clone size, are taken from TCRdb and not from the paper's own processing. The sample table lists some 900,000 distinct CDR3 sequences, 48% of them with a count of one. The leading ten clones occupy roughly 12% of the sample.

The CDR3, cysteine through phenylalanine, is 14 amino acids long. CDR3 DNA only is kept here, 42 bases in frame from base 1. According to the germline V gene, CDR1 reads LGHNA and CDR2 reads YSLEER. Trimming leaves V shorter by 4 bases and J shorter by 5 bases, with the junction holding 2 bases beyond the gene matches. The donors were roughly 40 Caucasian individuals from Russia, aged roughly 6 to 100 years, who were systemically healthy. Ten milliliters of peripheral blood were drawn from each donor into EDTA-treated Vacutainer tubes. PBMCs were isolated by Ficoll-Paque density-gradient centrifugation, with at least 6 million obtained per sample. Trizol reagent was used to extract total RNA from the PBMCs, yielding at least 5 micrograms per sample. The percentages of naive CD45RAhigh/CD27high T cells were determined by flow cytometry on a PBMC aliquot from every donor.

Rearrangement joined TRBV4-3 to TRBJ2-7, and 13 junction bases match TRBD2. This receptor was identified in a man younger than 40 in good health. Input material: blood. DNA sequence: TGCGCCAGCAGCCGCGGGACTAGCGGGAACGAGCAGTACTTC. This translates into CASSRGTSGNEQYF.